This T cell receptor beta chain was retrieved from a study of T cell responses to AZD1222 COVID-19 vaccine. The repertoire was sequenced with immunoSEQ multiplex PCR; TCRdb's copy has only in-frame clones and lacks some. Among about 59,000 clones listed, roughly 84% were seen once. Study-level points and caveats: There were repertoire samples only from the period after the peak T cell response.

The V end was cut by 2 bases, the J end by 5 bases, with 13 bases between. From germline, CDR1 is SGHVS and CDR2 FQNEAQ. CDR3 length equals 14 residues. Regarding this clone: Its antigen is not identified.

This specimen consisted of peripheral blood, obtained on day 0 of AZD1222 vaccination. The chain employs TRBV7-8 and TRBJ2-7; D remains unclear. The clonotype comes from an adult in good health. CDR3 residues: CASSLSQAPHEQYV. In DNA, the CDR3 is TGTGCCAGCAGCTTAAGCCAGGCCCCCCACGAGCAGTACGTC.